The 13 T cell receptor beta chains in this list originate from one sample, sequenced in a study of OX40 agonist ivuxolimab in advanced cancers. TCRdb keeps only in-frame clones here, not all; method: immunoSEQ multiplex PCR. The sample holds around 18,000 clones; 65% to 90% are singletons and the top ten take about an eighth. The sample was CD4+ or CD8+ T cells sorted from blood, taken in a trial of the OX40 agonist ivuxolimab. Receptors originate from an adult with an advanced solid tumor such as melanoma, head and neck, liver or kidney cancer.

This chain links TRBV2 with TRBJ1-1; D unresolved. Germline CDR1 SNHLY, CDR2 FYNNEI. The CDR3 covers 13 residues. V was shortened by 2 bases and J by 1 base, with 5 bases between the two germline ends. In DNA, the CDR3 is TGTGCCAGCAGTGAATTCCAGAACACTGAAGCTTTCTTT. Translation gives CASSEFQNTEAFF.

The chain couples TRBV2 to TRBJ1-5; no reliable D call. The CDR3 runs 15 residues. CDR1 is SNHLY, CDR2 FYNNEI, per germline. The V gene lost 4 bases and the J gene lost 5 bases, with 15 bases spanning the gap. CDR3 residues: CASSADVSWHQPQHF. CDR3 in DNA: TGTGCCAGCAGTGCCGACGTGAGCTGGCATCAGCCCCAGCATTTT.

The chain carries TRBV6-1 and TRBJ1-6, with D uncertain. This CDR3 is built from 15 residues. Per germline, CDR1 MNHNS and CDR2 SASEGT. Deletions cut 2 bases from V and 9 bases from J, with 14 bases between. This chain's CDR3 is CASSERKGIGSPLHF. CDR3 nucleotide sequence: TGTGCCAGCAGTGAACGGAAGGGCATAGGTTCACCCCTCCACTTT.

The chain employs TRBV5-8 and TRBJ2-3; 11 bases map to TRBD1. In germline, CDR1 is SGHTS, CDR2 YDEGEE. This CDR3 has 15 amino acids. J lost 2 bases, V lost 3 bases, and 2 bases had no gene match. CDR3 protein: CASSYGQGATDTQYF. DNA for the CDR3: TGTGCCAGCAGCTATGGACAGGGGGCCACAGATACGCAGTATTTT.

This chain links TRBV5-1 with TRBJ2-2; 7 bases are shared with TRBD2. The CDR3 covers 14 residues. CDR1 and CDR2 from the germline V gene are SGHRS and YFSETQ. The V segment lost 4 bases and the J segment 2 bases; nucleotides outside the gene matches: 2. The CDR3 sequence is CASSRGDNTGELFF. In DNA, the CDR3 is TGCGCCAGCAGCCGGGGGGATAACACCGGGGAGCTGTTTTTT.

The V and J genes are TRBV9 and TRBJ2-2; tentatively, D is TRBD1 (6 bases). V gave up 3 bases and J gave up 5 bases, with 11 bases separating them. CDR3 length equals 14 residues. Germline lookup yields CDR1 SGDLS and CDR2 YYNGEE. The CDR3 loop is CASSGTGLTGELFF. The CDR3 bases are TGTGCCAGCAGCGGAACAGGGTTGACCGGGGAGCTGTTTTTT.

CDR3 DNA sequence: TGTGCCAGCGAGACAGGGACTGCAGATACGCAGTATTTT. Amino acids: CASETGTADTQYF. This chain connects TRBV2 to TRBJ2-3; weak D call: TRBD1 (7 bases). The germline V gene has CDR1 SNHLY and CDR2 FYNNEI. CDR3 length: 13 amino acids. V gave up 8 bases and J gave up 4 bases, with 13 bases separating them.

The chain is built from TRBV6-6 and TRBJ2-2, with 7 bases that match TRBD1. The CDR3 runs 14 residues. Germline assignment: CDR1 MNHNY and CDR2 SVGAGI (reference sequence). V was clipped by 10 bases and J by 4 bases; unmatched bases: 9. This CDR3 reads CATCDRDGTGELFF. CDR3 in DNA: TGTGCCACCTGCGACAGGGACGGCACCGGGGAGCTGTTTTTT.

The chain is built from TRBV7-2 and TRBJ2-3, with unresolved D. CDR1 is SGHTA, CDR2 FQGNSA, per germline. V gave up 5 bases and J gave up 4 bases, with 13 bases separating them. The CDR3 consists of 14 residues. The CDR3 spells CASSRDSPADTQYF. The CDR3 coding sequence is TGTGCCAGCAGCCGAGATAGCCCCGCAGATACGCAGTATTTT.

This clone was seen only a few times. The CDR3 DNA is TGCGCCAGCAGCTGGGGTGTAGGATCTGGGGCCAACGTCCTGACTTTC. Translating it yields CASSWGVGSGANVLTF. The genes are TRBV5-1 and TRBJ2-6; D is unclear. In germline, CDR1 is SGHRS, CDR2 YFSETQ. The CDR3 spans 16 residues. The V and J ends lost 3 bases and 1 base respectively, with 11 bases between them.

The CDR3 DNA reads TGTGCCAGCAGTTTATCTAGACGGACACCCCAGCATTTT. Encoded protein: CASSLSRRTPQHF. The chain employs TRBV28 and TRBJ1-5, with a possible D match to TRBD1 (5 bases). The V end lost 1 base, the J end lost 10 bases, and 11 bases lay between the germline ends. CDR1 and CDR2 from the germline V gene are MDHEN and SYDVKM. There are 13 residues in the CDR3.

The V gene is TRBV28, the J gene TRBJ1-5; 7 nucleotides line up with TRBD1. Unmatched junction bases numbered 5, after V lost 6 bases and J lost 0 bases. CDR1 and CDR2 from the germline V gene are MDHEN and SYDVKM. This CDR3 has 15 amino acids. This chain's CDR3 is CASRLSGGSNQPQHF. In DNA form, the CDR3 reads TGTGCCAGCAGGCTTTCAGGGGGTAGCAATCAGCCCCAGCATTTT.

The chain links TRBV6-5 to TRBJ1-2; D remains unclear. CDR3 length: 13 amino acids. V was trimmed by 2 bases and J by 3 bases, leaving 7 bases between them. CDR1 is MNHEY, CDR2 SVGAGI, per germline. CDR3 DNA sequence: TGTGCCAGCAGTTACGGGTTAGACTATGGCTACACCTTC. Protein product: CASSYGLDYGYTF.